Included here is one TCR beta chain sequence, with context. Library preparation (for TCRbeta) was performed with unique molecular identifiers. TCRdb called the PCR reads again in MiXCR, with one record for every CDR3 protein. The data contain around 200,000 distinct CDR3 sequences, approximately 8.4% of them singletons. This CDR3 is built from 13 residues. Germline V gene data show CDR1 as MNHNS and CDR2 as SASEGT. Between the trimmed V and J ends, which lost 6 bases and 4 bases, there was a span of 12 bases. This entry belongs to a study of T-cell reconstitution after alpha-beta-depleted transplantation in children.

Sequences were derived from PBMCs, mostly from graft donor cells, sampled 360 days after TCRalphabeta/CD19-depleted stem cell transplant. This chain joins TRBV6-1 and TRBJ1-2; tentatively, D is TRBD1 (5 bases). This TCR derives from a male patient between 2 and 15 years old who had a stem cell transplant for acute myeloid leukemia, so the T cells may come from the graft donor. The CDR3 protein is CASRVPGTYGYTF. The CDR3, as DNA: TGTGCCAGCAGGGTTCCCGGGACCTATGGCTACACCTTC.